A selection of T cell receptor beta chains follows, all from one sample in a study of blood T cells in healthy people across ages. Via MiXCR, TCRdb re-called the 5' RACE reads, giving one row per CDR3 protein. Of roughly 800,000 distinct CDR3 sequences detected, 58% appear once; the ten largest clones hold roughly 20%. What was sequenced was blood. These receptors came from a man aged 25-45 years in good health. CDR3s include the opening cysteine and the closing phenylalanine or tryptophan. The D gene is left open where the match is weak. Size is stated for part of the rows, as once, few or many counts, or as a class when the clone is expanded.

>.|.|TRBJ1-4|TRBV29-1
TGCAGCGTTGTCGGGGGGGGGCCCGATGAAAAACTGTTTTTT
CSVVGGGPDEKLFF
>.|.|TRBJ1-5|TRBV29-1
TGCAGCGCCGGGGACACCAATCAGCCCCAGCATTTT
CSAGDTNQPQHF
>TRBD1|few|TRBJ1-2|TRBV9
TGTGCCAGCAGCGTAGGTGGGACAGGGGGAGGCTACACCTTC
CASSVGGTGGGYTF
>TRBD1|.|TRBJ2-7|TRBV7-2
TGTGCCAGCAGCTTAAAAACGGGACAGGCAAACCCCTACGAGCAGTACTTC
CASSLKTGQANPYEQYF
>TRBD1|.|TRBJ1-1|TRBV3-1
TGTGCCAGCAGTCTAACAGGGGCTGCCGAAACTGAAGCTTTCTTT
CASSLTGAAETEAFF
>.|.|TRBJ2-4|TRBV4-1
TGCGCCAGCAGCCATTCTAATGAACTAGCCAAAAACATTCAGTACTTC
CASSHSNELAKNIQYF
>.|.|TRBJ2-1|TRBV7-2
TGTGCCAGCAGCTTAAAGGTGGCCAGATACAATGAGCAGTTCTTC
CASSLKVARYNEQFF
>.|few|TRBJ2-3|TRBV20-1
TGCAGTGCTAGGGGCCTCACCAGCACAGATACGCAGTATTTT
CSARGLTSTDTQYF
>TRBD1|.|TRBJ2-3|TRBV20-1
TGCAGTGCTAGAGAGACAGGGGGGGTAGGTACGCAGTATTTT
CSARETGGVGTQYF
>TRBD1|.|TRBJ1-1|TRBV7-2
TGTGCCAGCAGCGTGGGACAGGGAGCGGGGGGGGCTAAAGCTTTCTTT
CASSVGQGAGGAKAFF
>.|.|TRBJ1-2|TRBV21-1
TGTGCCAGGAAGAGGAGTGTACAGCAAATTTATGGCTACACCTTC
CARKRSVQQIYGYTF
>TRBD1|.|TRBJ1-1|TRBV6-2/TRBV6-3
TGTGCCAGCAGCCCTGACAGGGACACTGAAGCTTTCTTT
CASSPDRDTEAFF
>.|few|TRBJ2-5|TRBV7-9
TGTGCCAGCAGCTCCCGGGACACCGGAATTATGTACCAAGAGACCCAGTACTTC
CASSSRDTGIMYQETQYF
>.|.|TRBJ1-1|TRBV10-3
TGTGCCATCAGTAAGGACAGTGCGGAAGCTTTCTTT
CAISKDSAEAFF
>.|.|TRBJ2-3|TRBV6-1
TGTGCCAGCAGGGAACCAGGGATGGGCACAGGTACGCAGTATTTT
CASREPGMGTGTQYF
>.|.|TRBJ1-1|TRBV6-5
TGTGCCAGCCGTAGGGCAGGGCACACTGAAGCTTTCTTT
CASRRAGHTEAFF
>.|.|TRBJ2-7|TRBV7-2
TGTGCCAGCAGCATAGGGACGTCCGAGCAGTACTTC
CASSIGTSEQYF
>.|few|TRBJ2-5|TRBV9
TGTGCCAGCAGCGTAGAAGGAGAGGTACGGGAGACCCAGTACTTC
CASSVEGEVRETQYF
>.|.|TRBJ1-2|TRBV3-1
TGTGCCAGCAGCCAATCGGGGGCCGGCTATGGCTACACCTTC
CASSQSGAGYGYTF
>TRBD1|.|TRBJ2-1|TRBV29-1
TGCAGCGCACGGACAGGGGGCCGGAATGAGCAGTTCTTC
CSARTGGRNEQFF
>TRBD2|.|TRBJ2-1|TRBV5-1
TGCGCCAGCAGCTGGGGGGCTAGCGGGAGCAATGAGCAGTTCTTC
CASSWGASGSNEQFF
>TRBD1|.|TRBJ2-7|TRBV5-6
TGTGCCAGCATCGCCCTGACAGGGGACGAGCAGTACTTC
CASIALTGDEQYF
>.|few|TRBJ1-2|TRBV30
TGTGCCTGGAGTGAACTCGGCTATGGCTACACCTTC
CAWSELGYGYTF
>TRBD2|.|TRBJ2-1|TRBV10-3
TGTGCCATCAGTGACGCCGGGACTAACAATGAGCAGTTCTTC
CAISDAGTNNEQFF
>TRBD2|.|TRBJ2-1|TRBV5-1
TGCGCCAGCAGCTTGAGGTCCACTAGCGGGGGGACGGGCAATGAGCAGTTCTTC
CASSLRSTSGGTGNEQFF
>.|.|TRBJ1-2|TRBV20-1
TGCAGTGCAACGGAAACGGGGACGCTCTATGGCTACACCTTC
CSATETGTLYGYTF
>TRBD1|few|TRBJ2-1|TRBV5-1
TGCGCCAGCAGCTTACTGACAGGGTCCTACAATGAGCAGTTCTTC
CASSLLTGSYNEQFF
>TRBD2|few|TRBJ2-1|TRBV4-2
TGTGCCAGCAGCCAGGGACTAGCGGCAGGGGAGCAGTTCTTC
CASSQGLAAGEQFF
>.|.|TRBJ1-2|TRBV7-2
TGTGCCAGCAGCTTAGACCCAGGGCTCGGAGGGGGCTACACCTTC
CASSLDPGLGGGYTF
>.|.|TRBJ2-7|TRBV6-2/TRBV6-3
TGTGCCAGCTTCCGACGCCTGAGCTCCTACAATGAGCAGTACTTC
CASFRRLSSYNEQYF
>TRBD2|.|TRBJ2-7|TRBV7-9
TGTGCCAGCAGCCCCCCTAGCGGCTACAATGAGCAGTACTTC
CASSPPSGYNEQYF
>TRBD2|once|TRBJ2-5|TRBV20-1
TGCAGTGCTAGAGATCCCGGGGGGGAGGGGGAGACCCAGTACTTC
CSARDPGGEGETQYF
>.|once|TRBJ2-7|TRBV6-2/TRBV6-3
TGTGCCAGCAACCCGAAGGGTTCCGAGCAGTACTTC
CASNPKGSEQYF
>.|.|TRBJ2-3|TRBV29-1
TGCAGCGTTAAGAGGGGGACCCCCGGAGGGATTGGTACGCAGTATTTT
CSVKRGTPGGIGTQYF
>TRBD2|.|TRBJ2-3|TRBV12-3/TRBV12-4
TGTGCCAGCAGTGTCGGGGGGAGCGGAGATGTGCAGTATTTT
CASSVGGSGDVQYF
>.|.|TRBJ1-2|TRBV29-1
TGCAGCGTTGAGAGGGGTGAGGGCTACACCTTC
CSVERGEGYTF
>.|.|TRBJ1-6|TRBV5-1
TGCGCCAGCTCAACAGGGCCGGAATCGGCTGATTCACCCCTCCACTTT
CASSTGPESADSPLHF
>.|once|TRBJ2-1|TRBV7-2
TGTGCCAGCAGCTCGATAGCGTCGAGCTCCTACAATGAGCAGTTCTTC
CASSSIASSSYNEQFF
>.|many|TRBJ1-1|TRBV7-6
TGTGCCAGCAGCTTAGGAATGAACACTGAAGCTTTCTTT
CASSLGMNTEAFF
>.|once|TRBJ2-3|TRBV28
TGTGCCAGCAGTACCCCTAGCCTGACACCAACAGATACGCAGTATTTT
CASSTPSLTPTDTQYF
>TRBD1|few|TRBJ2-7|TRBV29-1
TGCAGCGTTGAAGAGGTTACGGGACAGGGAGCCTACGAGCAGTACTTC
CSVEEVTGQGAYEQYF
>TRBD1|.|TRBJ2-1|TRBV9
TGTGCCAGCAGCGGGTCTGGGACAGGGGCTCTTGAGCAGTTCTTC
CASSGSGTGALEQFF
>TRBD2|few|TRBJ2-3|TRBV29-1
TGCAGCGCTCGGGAGGCGGGAGATACGCAGTATTTT
CSAREAGDTQYF
>.|.|TRBJ2-7|TRBV6-2/TRBV6-3
TGTGCCAGCAACATCTATGACGGATACGAGCAGTACTTC
CASNIYDGYEQYF
>.|.|TRBJ2-1|TRBV5-5
TGTGCCAGCAGCCGGGGCCCGGGACGGGACAATGAGCAGTTCTTC
CASSRGPGRDNEQFF
>.|.|TRBJ1-1|TRBV27
TGTGCCAGCAGATCGAACCGGGCCGGGAACACTGAAGCTTTCTTT
CASRSNRAGNTEAFF
>.|.|TRBJ1-3|TRBV28
TGTGCCAGCAGTGCCTCTGGAAACACCATATATTTT
CASSASGNTIYF
>TRBD2|.|TRBJ2-3|TRBV6-4
TGTGCCAGCAGTGAGCGGGGGGGCTTCGATACGCAGTATTTT
CASSERGGFDTQYF
>TRBD2|.|TRBJ2-5|TRBV5-1
TGCGCCAGCAGCTTGGAGGTAGCGGGAGGGCCGAAGTACTTC
CASSLEVAGGPKYF
>.|.|TRBJ2-1|TRBV6-1
TGTGCCAGCAGCCCCCGGACTGTGGGCGAGCAGTTCTTC
CASSPRTVGEQFF
>.|.|TRBJ2-1|TRBV7-2
TGTGCCAGCAGCTCGAGGGACCCCTACAATGAGCAGTTCTTC
CASSSRDPYNEQFF
>TRBD2|once|TRBJ2-3|TRBV7-8
TGTGCCAGCAGCCCCGCCAGGCTCGGGGGGGCCGATGGTACGCAGTATTTT
CASSPARLGGADGTQYF
>TRBD2|once|TRBJ2-5|TRBV20-1
TGCAGTGCTAGAGATACTCTCGTAACTAGCGGGGGTGTCCAAGAGACCCAGTACTTC
CSARDTLVTSGGVQETQYF
>.|.|TRBJ2-1|TRBV20-1
TGCAGTGCTAGAGATCTGTCTGGGACCAGCATCTACAATGAGCAGTTCTTC
CSARDLSGTSIYNEQFF
>.|few|TRBJ2-7|TRBV12-3/TRBV12-4
TGTGCCAGCAGGTTGCAGAGCGGCGAGCAGTACTTC
CASRLQSGEQYF
>.|few|TRBJ2-6|TRBV20-1
TGCAGTGCTTATGCGGTCTCTGGGGCCAACGTCCTGACTTTC
CSAYAVSGANVLTF
>.|.|TRBJ2-5|TRBV6-1
TGTGCCAGCAGCCCTCGTATGAATCAGGGGGAGACCCAGTACTTC
CASSPRMNQGETQYF
>.|.|TRBJ2-1|TRBV20-1
TGCAGTGCTGCCACTAGCCGCTCCTACAATGAGCAGTTCTTC
CSAATSRSYNEQFF
>.|.|TRBJ2-7|TRBV12-3/TRBV12-4
TGTGCCAGCAGTGCCAGGACAGCCTCCTACGAGCAGTACTTC
CASSARTASYEQYF
>TRBD1|.|TRBJ2-3|TRBV24-1
TGTGCCACCAGTGACACCGGACAGGGGATAGATACGCAGTATTTT
CATSDTGQGIDTQYF